This passage covers 10 T cell receptor beta chains from one sample sequenced in a study of response to subunit inactivated influenza vaccine. Using its own MiXCR run on the RT-PCR reads, TCRdb lists one record per CDR3 protein. The repertoire consists of about 160,000 distinct CDR3 sequences, with about 10% occurring once and the leading ten covering roughly a third. The specimen was CD8+ T cells sorted from PBMCs, collected 23 to 25 months after vaccination. Receptors were obtained from a man aged 50-75 years who received an inactivated influenza vaccine.

This clonotype turned up a few times. The J gene is TRBJ1-3, the V gene TRBV10-3; D not resolved. The CDR3 extends over 11 amino acids. CDR1 is ENHRY and CDR2 is SYGVKD in the germline V gene. Between the trimmed V and J ends, which lost 7 bases and 4 bases, there was a span of 5 bases. CDR3 nucleotides: TGTGCCATCAACCGAGGAAACACCATATATTTT. This gives the protein CAINRGNTIYF.

The genes are TRBV5-6 and TRBJ2-7, with a tentative D call TRBD1 (5 bases). The V gene's germline CDR1 is SGHDT and CDR2 YYEEEE. V dropped 4 bases and J dropped 2 bases, with 16 bases sitting between them. This CDR3 has 15 residues. CDR3 sequence (DNA): TGTGCCAGCAGCCGACGCGGTACAGGAGCCTACGAGCAGTACTTC. Translated, it gives CASSRRGTGAYEQYF.

This clonotype was counted only a few times. V and J are TRBV20-1 and TRBJ2-7, with a tentative D call TRBD1 (5 bases). The CDR3 extends over 13 amino acids. The germline V gene has CDR1 DFQATT and CDR2 SNEGSKA (reference sequence). Trimming pared 3 bases from V and 0 bases from J, leaving 9 bases between. Written as DNA, the CDR3 is TGCAGTGCTAGGCCGGACAACTCCTACGAGCAGTACTTC. It yields the protein CSARPDNSYEQYF.

This clonotype was counted a single time. The chain carries TRBV4-1 and TRBJ2-2, with a possible D match to TRBD2 (5 bases). This CDR3 is built from 16 residues. Germline V CDR1 and CDR2: MGHRA, YSYEKL. V was pared by 4 bases and J by 7 bases, with 19 bases between. The CDR3 sequence is CASSLKEALPGGELFF. CDR3 in DNA: TGCGCCAGCAGCCTGAAGGAGGCCTTACCTGGCGGGGAGCTGTTTTTT.

This clonotype was recorded at least ten times. This rearrangement joins TRBV7-9 to TRBJ2-2; D gene uncertain. CDR3 length: 11 amino acids. The V gene lost 2 bases and the J gene lost 6 bases, with 1 base spanning the gap. The V gene's germline CDR1 is SEHNR and CDR2 FQNEAQ (reference sequence). In DNA form, the CDR3 reads TGTGCCAGCAGCTTATCCGGGGAGCTGTTTTTT. Its translation is CASSLSGELFF.

This clonotype was counted a few times. This chain links TRBV7-2 with TRBJ1-1, with D unresolved. With 2 bases removed from V and 7 bases from J, the gap between germline ends came to 20 bases. CDR3 length: 16 residues. Germline-derived CDR1 and CDR2 are SGHTA and FQGNSA. For the CDR3, the DNA is TGTGCCAGCAGCTTATACGTCCGGGAGCCGTCGTGTGAAGCTTTCTTT. The encoded protein is CASSLYVREPSCEAFF.

This clonotype was counted between two and nine times. V usage is TRBV5-1 and J usage is TRBJ1-1; 9 bases are a match to TRBD1. The V gene end was trimmed by 4 bases and the J gene end by 0 bases; junction bases not matched to a gene: 4. This CDR3 contains 15 residues. CDR1 and CDR2 from the germline V gene are SGHRS and YFSETQ. The CDR3: CASSDGTGMNTEAFF. As DNA, the CDR3 is TGCGCCAGCAGCGACGGGACAGGGATGAACACTGAAGCTTTCTTT.

This clonotype was seen at least ten times. The chain uses TRBV29-1 and TRBJ2-1; D gene ambiguous. The CDR3 length is 13 residues. Germline V gives CDR1 SQVTM, CDR2 ANQGSEA. Trimming removed 4 bases at V and 6 bases at J, with 13 bases between. CDR3 amino acids: CSVVPVMFNEQFF. The CDR3 coding sequence is TGCAGCGTTGTCCCGGTAATGTTCAATGAGCAGTTCTTC.

The chain recombines TRBV12-3 or TRBV12-4 with TRBJ2-5; D remains ambiguous. Trimming pared 2 bases from V and 2 bases from J, leaving 6 bases between. The CDR3 totals 13 residues. CDR3 loop: CASSLMPQETQYF. CDR3 bases: TGTGCCAGCAGTTTAATGCCGCAAGAGACCCAGTACTTC.

The gene calls are TRBV7-6 and TRBJ2-1; 10 nucleotides match TRBD2. V shed 4 bases, J shed 0 bases, and the junction held 3 bases outside the gene matches. Germline CDR1 reads SGHVS; CDR2 reads FNYEAQ. The CDR3 has 16 amino acids. The CDR3 nucleotides read TGTGCCAGCAGCTCTAGCGGGAGCGGCTCCTACAATGAGCAGTTCTTC. It codes for CASSSSGSGSYNEQFF. Full variable domain (missing parts from reference TRBV7-6 and TRBJ2-1): GAGVSQSPRYKVTKRGQDVALRCDPISGHVSLYWYRQALGQGPEFLTYFNYEAQQDKSGLPNDRFSAERPEGSISTLTIQRTEQRDSAMYRCASSSSGSGSYNEQFFGPGTRLTVL.